A selection of T cell receptor beta chains follows, all from one sample in a study of blood T cell repertoires in COVID-19. Here immunoSEQ multiplex PCR was the method, and the copy in TCRdb shows in-frame clones only, minus some. The table lists about 220,000 clones, 80% to 90% of them singletons. The specimen was PBMCs or T cells enriched from blood (not recorded which). All receptors come from a woman aged 40-49 years with acute COVID-19. Each CDR3 is given without its conserved first and last residue.

cdr3_length	j_call	v_call	cdr3_aa
12	TRBJ1-3	TRBV19	ASSSRGTGNTIY
13	TRBJ1-6	TRBV7-7	ASSLPGQGASPLH
12	TRBJ2-1	TRBV7-6	ASSLGLEYNEQF
15	TRBJ1-5	TRBV19	ASSIRRGQGAIQPQH
12	TRBJ1-1	TRBV30	AWSVGQGAPEAF
14	TRBJ1-1	TRBV10-3	AISATNRGWNTEAF
17	TRBJ2-5	TRBV27	ASSLYRDTGLMNQETQY
12	TRBJ2-5	TRBV5-1	ASSLEGGQETQY
9	TRBJ1-6	TRBV6-1	ASSEPTPLH
12	TRBJ1-3	TRBV4-1	ASSQPGQRNTIY
13	TRBJ2-7	TRBV5-6	ASSYRGHRPYEQY
13	TRBJ2-7	TRBV11-2	ASSFTSGGAYEQY
13	TRBJ2-2	TRBV18	ASSPLTGEVGELF
10	TRBJ1-4	TRBV6-5	ASKGENEKLF
12	TRBJ1-1	TRBV7-3	ASSSQPGGTEAF
11	TRBJ1-6	TRBV27	ASSLSLNSPLH
14	TRBJ1-4	TRBV27	ASSLQLRGEGEKLF
11	TRBJ1-1	TRBV7-3	ASSLGRNTEAF
9	TRBJ2-7	TRBV19	ASGQVYEQY
11	TRBJ1-1	TRBV11-3	ASSGIGQGEAF
14	TRBJ2-1	TRBV6-4	ASSDSGGAPYNEQF
11	TRBJ1-1	TRBV28	ASSPSLQREAF
10	TRBJ1-2	TRBV9	ASSQTGGGYT
11	TRBJ1-1	TRBV6-5	ASSHSTNTEAF
11	TRBJ1-1	TRBV7-9	ASSYGTDTEAF
12	TRBJ1-1	TRBV6-5	ASSYSTEGTEAF
11	TRBJ1-1	TRBV5-1	ASRTGFGTEAF
11	TRBJ2-5	TRBV15	ATRPGGVETQY
13	TRBJ1-1	TRBV27	ASSLTWTGSTEAF
16	TRBJ2-6	TRBV14	ASSQGGRQISGANVLT
11	TRBJ1-2	TRBV20-1	SASFRGAYGYT
11	TRBJ2-7	TRBV5-1	ASSLAVSYEQY
11	TRBJ1-2	TRBV12-3/TRBV12-4	ASSPTENYGYT
13	TRBJ2-1	TRBV7-9	ASSLRTGGGNEQF
12	TRBJ1-4	TRBV7-2	ASSPPWPNEKLF
12	TRBJ1-5	TRBV9	ASSVTGSNQPQH
16	TRBJ2-3	TRBV24-1	ATSDYPEGTQGKDTQY
13	TRBJ1-6	TRBV7-3	ASSTTGENNSPLH
12	TRBJ1-2	TRBV7-2	ASSPFWTENGYT